The 21 T cell receptor beta chains below come from one sample, sequenced in a study of T cell responses to AZD1222 COVID-19 vaccine. Some clones are missing from TCRdb's copy, which holds only in-frame ones; the method was immunoSEQ multiplex PCR. The table shows about 85,000 clones, with 85% occurring only once. The specimen comprised peripheral blood, sampled 28 days after the second AZD1222 dose. All receptors come from an adult who received the AZD1222 COVID-19 vaccine.

The chain recombines TRBV7-9 with TRBJ1-2; tentative D call: TRBD1 (6 bases). Germline assignment: CDR1 SEHNR and CDR2 FQNEAQ (reference sequence). Between the trimmed V and J ends, which lost 0 bases and 6 bases, there was a span of 8 bases. The CDR3 sequence is 13 residues long. The CDR3 coding sequence is TGTGCCAGCAGCTTAGCAGGGGGAGATGGCTACACCTTC. This translates into CASSLAGGDGYTF.

The rearrangement uses TRBV7-6 and TRBJ1-4; D is undetermined. The CDR3 contains 15 residues. Germline V gene lookup returns CDR1 SGHVS and CDR2 FNYEAQ. Trimming removed 0 bases at V and 8 bases at J, with 13 bases between. The CDR3 DNA reads TGTGCCAGCAGCTTAGCGCCCTCTGGGCAGGAAAAACTGTTTTTT. It codes for CASSLAPSGQEKLFF.

The rearrangement links TRBV29-1 to TRBJ2-7; 11 bases agree with TRBD1. V lost 4 bases, J lost 5 bases, and 4 bases stayed unmatched. Per the germline V gene, CDR1 is SQVTM and CDR2 is ANQGSEA. CDR3 length: 13 residues. The CDR3 DNA is TGCAGCGTTGCGGACAGGGGGCTCAACGAGCAGTACTTC. Translated: CSVADRGLNEQYF.

The rearrangement uses TRBV2 and TRBJ1-4, with D unresolved. V lost 4 bases, J lost 2 bases, and 14 bases lay in between. CDR1 SNHLY and CDR2 FYNNEI come from the germline V gene. This CDR3 is built from 16 residues. The CDR3 DNA sequence: TGTGCCAGCAGTGTCCGACCGGGGAGTACTAATGAAAAACTGTTTTTT. It yields the protein CASSVRPGSTNEKLFF.

The rearrangement joins TRBV27 to TRBJ1-5, with a possible D match to TRBD1 (5 bases). CDR1 and CDR2 (germline): MNHEY, SMNVEV (reference sequence). The CDR3 is 13 residues long. V gave up 7 bases and J gave up 4 bases, with 11 bases separating them. This chain's CDR3 is CASNSGRNQPQHF. The CDR3 region has the DNA TGTGCCAGCAACTCAGGGAGGAATCAGCCCCAGCATTTT.

The chain uses TRBV11-2 and TRBJ1-2; D is uncertain. CDR3 length: 15 amino acids. The germline CDR1 and CDR2 sequences are SGHAT and FQNNGV. V shed 1 base and J shed 3 bases, with 12 bases lying between them. This CDR3 reads CASSLVGAPHYGYTF. In nucleotides, the CDR3 is TGTGCCAGCAGCTTAGTTGGAGCCCCTCACTATGGCTACACCTTC.

This clone was seen a handful of times. The chain recombines TRBV7-9 with TRBJ2-7; D not certain. The germline gives CDR1 SEHNR, CDR2 FQNEAQ (reference sequence). This CDR3 is built from 11 residues. V lost 5 bases and J lost 5, with 7 bases in between. The CDR3 reads CASSHLDEQYF. In DNA, the CDR3 is TGTGCCAGCAGCCACCTCGACGAGCAGTACTTC.

This chain connects TRBV9 to TRBJ2-3; TRBD2 matches 7 bases. The germline V gene encodes CDR1 SGDLS and CDR2 YYNGEE. The CDR3 is 17 residues long. Germline trimming cut 0 bases from V and 4 bases from J; bases unmatched to any gene: 11. The CDR3 coding sequence is TGTGCCAGCAGCGTAGGCACAAGCGGGGCGGACTCAGATACGCAGTATTTT. As protein: CASSVGTSGADSDTQYF.

This chain uses TRBV7-3 with TRBJ2-3; possible D gene TRBD1, 5 bases. Germline CDR1 SGHTA, CDR2 FQGTGA. V gave up 4 bases and J gave up 9 bases, with 14 bases separating them. The CDR3 runs 13 residues. This CDR3 reads CASSWNFQGTQYF. As DNA, the CDR3 is TGTGCCAGCAGCTGGAATTTCCAGGGCACGCAGTATTTT.

The rearrangement joins TRBV10-1 to TRBJ1-2, with a tentative D call TRBD1 (6 bases). The CDR3 covers 15 residues. Trimming left V 7 bases short and J 3 bases short, with 18 bases between. Per the germline V gene, CDR1 is WNHNN and CDR2 is SYGVQD (reference sequence). CDR3 nucleotides: TGCGCCAGCACCCCTCGAACAGGGCCGGACTATGGCTACACCTTC. Protein: CASTPRTGPDYGYTF.

V is TRBV27 and J is TRBJ1-1; no reliable D call. CDR3 length equals 15 residues. Deletions cut 1 base from V and 0 bases from J, with 9 bases between. CDR1 is MNHEY and CDR2 is SMNVEV in the germline V gene (reference sequence). Written as DNA, the CDR3 is TGTGCCAGCAGTTTATTCGCAGGTATGAACACTGAAGCTTTCTTT. This translates into CASSLFAGMNTEAFF.

The chain is built from TRBV11-2 and TRBJ2-7; D assignment may be TRBD1 or TRBD2 (6 bases each). Germline values: CDR1 SGHAT, CDR2 FQNNGV. V was clipped by 4 bases and J by 2 bases, with 24 bases between them. The CDR3 runs to 18 residues. DNA of the CDR3: TGTGCCAGCAGCTCCAGCCCGGAGGGGGGCACAACCCCCTACGAGCAGTACTTC. Translation gives CASSSSPEGGTTPYEQYF.

The chain has TRBV24-1 and TRBJ2-7; D is uncertain. Germline V gene lookup returns CDR1 KGHDR and CDR2 SFDVKD. V shed 2 bases and J shed 3 bases, with 10 bases lying between them. CDR3 length: 14 amino acids. The CDR3 coding sequence is TGTGCCACCAGTGATTCCTCTGGGATCTACGAGCAGTACTTC. Its translation: CATSDSSGIYEQYF.

CDR3 residues: CASSYDRGSGEQYF. The CDR3 nucleotides are TGTGCCAGCAGCTATGACAGGGGGTCTGGCGAGCAGTACTTC. The genes are TRBV5-4 and TRBJ2-7, with 9 nucleotides matching TRBD1. Germline trimming cut 3 bases from V and 6 bases from J; bases unmatched to any gene: 7. CDR3 length: 14 amino acids. Germline V gives CDR1 SGHNT, CDR2 YYREEE (reference sequence).

The gene calls are TRBV27 and TRBJ2-5; D possibly corresponds to TRBD2 (6 bases). Germline CDR1 reads MNHEY; CDR2 reads SMNVEV (reference sequence). V shed 5 bases and J shed 7 bases, with 23 bases lying between them. This CDR3 is 16 amino acids long. The CDR3 is CASSPWGVQEALTQYF. CDR3 bases: TGTGCCAGCAGTCCCTGGGGGGTCCAGGAGGCCCTGACCCAGTACTTC.

The table lists this clone with a count of one. The chain uses TRBV21-1 and TRBJ1-4. TRBV21-1 is flagged as a pseudogene. The CDR3 spans 12 residues. CDR3 nucleotides: TGTGCCAGCAGCAGCCTAGGGGAAAAACTGTTTTTT. Residues: CASSSLGEKLFF.

This clone was recorded only once. The DNA of the CDR3 is TGTGCCAGCCGGGGGAGCCTCCTCTCCTACGAGCAGTACTTC. This encodes CASRGSLLSYEQYF. V is TRBV6-5 and J is TRBJ2-7, with a tentative D call TRBD2 (6 bases). The V gene lost 8 bases and the J gene lost 0 bases, with 14 bases spanning the gap. CDR3 length: 14 amino acids. CDR1 MNHEY and CDR2 SVGAGI come from the germline V gene.

The chain recombines TRBV19 with TRBJ1-2; unclear D gene. V lost 5 bases and J lost 4, with 17 bases in between. CDR3 length: 15 amino acids. The germline CDR1 and CDR2 sequences are LNHDA and SQIVND (reference sequence). The CDR3 nucleotides read TGTGCCAGTAGTCCAACCAGGCAGAGCCCCTATGGCTACACCTTC. Amino acids: CASSPTRQSPYGYTF.

This clone was observed a handful of times. This rearrangement joins TRBV7-6 to TRBJ2-2; D possibly corresponds to TRBD2 (6 bases). Between the trimmed V and J ends, which lost 10 bases and 3 bases, there was a span of 15 bases. Germline CDR1 SGHVS, CDR2 FNYEAQ. CDR3 length equals 14 residues. CDR3 nucleotides: TGTGCCACAGGCGGGACTCGGGACACCGGGGAGCTGTTTTTT. Encoded protein: CATGGTRDTGELFF.

The table lists this clone with a few counts. The chain combines TRBV3-1 (or the pseudogene TRBV3-2) with TRBJ1-5; 9 bases are shared with TRBD1. This CDR3 has 16 amino acids. The V gene end was trimmed by 1 base and the J gene end by 6 bases; junction bases not matched to a gene: 7. CDR1 is LGHDT, CDR2 YNNKEL, per germline (reference sequence). For the CDR3, the DNA is TGTGCCAGCAGCCAAGGAGACACAGGGGGCTCTCAGCCCCAGCATTTT. Its translation: CASSQGDTGGSQPQHF.

The chain is built from TRBV28 and TRBJ1-4; no clear D. Per germline, CDR1 MDHEN and CDR2 SYDVKM. V was clipped by 6 bases and J by 2 bases, with 13 bases between them. There are 15 residues in the CDR3. CDR3 region: CASRPQLGTNEKLFF. As DNA, the CDR3 is TGTGCCAGCAGGCCGCAGTTGGGGACTAATGAAAAACTGTTTTTT.